One T cell receptor beta chain is described in this entry. The assay was immunoSEQ multiplex PCR, and TCRdb's table has in-frame clones only and misses some. The data hold about 52,000 clones, with about 92% observed a single time. This CDR3 contains 10 residues. The entry originates in a study of T cell changes during pregnancy in multiple sclerosis. This TCR was recovered from a female donor with multiple sclerosis, enrolled in a pregnancy study. The starting material was CD4+ T cells from peripheral blood mononuclear cells, obtained in the third trimester of pregnancy. V and J are TRBV12-1 and TRBJ2-7; the tabulated D call, TRBD2, remains unverified against the DNA. TRBV12-1 is assigned pseudogene status. The CDR3: CASSLPRQYF. The CDR3 DNA sequence: TGTGCCAGCAGCCTTCCCCGGCAGTACTTC.